These T cell receptor beta chains were read from a single sample in a study of OX40 agonist ivuxolimab in advanced cancers. This table comes from immunoSEQ multiplex PCR, and its TCRdb copy is limited to in-frame clones, with some not included. The sample lists about 19,000 clones; roughly 78% were seen once. Sample: CD4+ or CD8+ T cells sorted from blood, taken in a trial of the OX40 agonist ivuxolimab. Receptor source: an adult with an advanced solid tumor such as melanoma, head and neck, liver or kidney cancer. Both conserved end residues are part of each CDR3. D genes are given only for firm matches. Only part of the rows carry a size: once, few, many, or a class if the clone is expanded.

d_gene | j_gene | v_gene | abundance | CDR3aa | CDR3nt
NA | TRBJ1-5 | TRBV5-6 | once | CASSLGDGSNQPQHF | TGTGCCAGCAGCTTGGGGGACGGCAGCAATCAGCCCCAGCATTTT
NA | TRBJ2-7 | TRBV4-3 | once | CASSQSRGNTYEQYF | TGCGCCAGCAGCCAATCAAGGGGAAACACCTACGAGCAGTACTTC
NA | TRBJ2-7 | TRBV14 | NA | CASSQGGWRDNEQYF | TGTGCCAGCAGCCAAGGCGGCTGGCGGGACAACGAGCAGTACTTC
TRBD1 | TRBJ1-2 | TRBV7-9 | NA | CASSQVTGEYGYTF | TGTGCCAGCAGCCAAGTGACAGGGGAGTATGGCTACACCTTC
NA | TRBJ1-1 | TRBV27 | NA | CASSWGGGTEAFF | TGTGCCAGCAGTTGGGGAGGGGGCACTGAAGCTTTCTTT
TRBD2 | TRBJ2-2 | TRBV28 | NA | CASSPTSANTGELFF | TGTGCCAGCAGTCCCACTAGCGCGAACACCGGGGAGCTGTTTTTT
TRBD2 | TRBJ2-5 | TRBV7-8 | NA | CASSLFAGESQETQYF | TGTGCCAGCAGCTTATTCGCGGGAGAGTCCCAAGAGACCCAGTACTTC
TRBD2 | TRBJ2-1 | TRBV30 | few | CAWGTSYNEQFF | TGTGCCTGGGGGACTAGCTACAATGAGCAGTTCTTC
NA | TRBJ2-7 | TRBV4-3 | NA | CASSPGSLGPYEQYF | TGCGCCAGCAGCCCAGGGAGTCTCGGACCCTACGAGCAGTACTTC
NA | TRBJ1-2 | TRBV29-1 | NA | CSVAGNGYTF | TGCAGCGTTGCTGGGAATGGCTACACCTTC
TRBD1 | TRBJ2-7 | TRBV27 | NA | CASSSVGTGILEQYF | TGTGCCAGCAGTTCCGTCGGGACAGGGATCCTCGAGCAGTACTTC
TRBD1 | TRBJ1-2 | TRBV29-1 | once | CSVGQGRELYYGYTF | TGCAGCGTTGGACAGGGGAGAGAGTTATACTATGGCTACACCTTC
TRBD1 | TRBJ2-3 | TRBV7-6 | NA | CASSLGQGMGTSTDTQYF | TGTGCCAGCAGCTTGGGACAGGGAATGGGGACTAGCACAGATACGCAGTATTTT
NA | TRBJ1-2 | TRBV15 | NA | CATSGSPNYGYTF | TGTGCCACCAGCGGGTCGCCTAACTATGGCTACACCTTC
NA | TRBJ2-1 | TRBV14 | NA | CASSNDYNEQFF | TGTGCCAGCAGTAATGACTACAATGAGCAGTTCTTC
NA | TRBJ1-2 | TRBV4-3 | few | CASSQELQGIYGYTF | TGCGCCAGCAGCCAAGAATTACAGGGAATTTATGGCTACACCTTC
NA | TRBJ2-2 | TRBV27 | NA | CASSFGIGELFF | TGTGCCAGCAGTTTTGGCATCGGGGAGCTGTTTTTT
TRBD1 | TRBJ1-2 | TRBV27 | NA | CASSNRGQGAFGYGYTF | TGTGCCAGTAGCAATAGGGGACAGGGGGCATTCGGCTATGGCTACACCTTC
NA | TRBJ1-6 | TRBV27 | NA | CASSFGGESSPLHF | TGTGCCAGCAGTTTTGGGGGAGAGAGTTCACCCCTCCACTTT
TRBD1 | TRBJ2-7 | TRBV2 | NA | CASRFDRDRGTYEQYF | TGTGCCAGCAGGTTTGACCGGGACAGGGGTACCTACGAGCAGTACTTC
NA | TRBJ1-1 | TRBV7-6 | NA | CASSLAKGGLNTEAFF | TGTGCCAGCAGCTTAGCGAAGGGGGGCCTTAACACTGAAGCTTTCTTT
NA | TRBJ2-7 | TRBV27 | NA | CASSWGIGQIYEQYF | TGTGCCAGCAGTTGGGGAATCGGACAGATCTACGAGCAGTACTTC
TRBD2 | TRBJ2-7 | TRBV9 | once | CASSVGSAGEYEQYF | TGTGCCAGCAGCGTAGGATCAGCGGGAGAATACGAGCAGTACTTC
TRBD2 | TRBJ2-1 | TRBV4-2 | few | CASSQAPAGGYNEQFF | TGTGCCAGCAGCCAAGCCCCAGCGGGAGGATACAATGAGCAGTTCTTC
TRBD2 | TRBJ2-7 | TRBV28 | NA | CASRDPTGTSRGEQYF | TGTGCCAGCAGGGACCCTACCGGGACTAGCCGTGGGGAGCAGTACTTC
NA | TRBJ1-1 | TRBV7-4 | few | CASSLSWNTEAFF | TGTGCCAGCAGCTTAAGTTGGAACACTGAAGCTTTCTTT
TRBD1 | TRBJ1-2 | TRBV2 | NA | CASSESRDRVYGYTF | TGTGCCAGCAGTGAGTCACGGGACAGGGTCTATGGCTACACCTTC
NA | TRBJ2-2 | TRBV19 | NA | CASSIRGPGELFF | TGTGCCAGTAGTATTAGGGGTCCCGGGGAGCTGTTTTTT